Shown below are 29 T cell receptor beta chains from a single sample sequenced in a study of blood T cell repertoires in COVID-19. This table comes from immunoSEQ multiplex PCR, and its TCRdb copy is limited to in-frame clones, with some not included. The sample shows over 400,000 clones, 70% to 90% of them seen only once. The sequenced sample was peripheral blood. The receptor source for this set is a human donor in a cohort sampled during active COVID-19.

V and J are TRBV25-1 and TRBJ2-3; perhaps TRBD1 as D (6 bases). The V end lost 7 bases, the J end lost 3 bases, and 14 bases lay between the germline ends. CDR3 size: 14 residues. Per the germline V gene, CDR1 is MGHDK and CDR2 is SYGVNS. This CDR3 is CASTGNRVTDTQYF. The CDR3 nucleotides are TGTGCCAGCACGGGGAACAGGGTGACAGATACGCAGTATTTT. Full variable domain (outside the CDR3, taken from reference TRBV25-1 and TRBJ2-3): EADIYQTPRYLVIGTGKKITLECSQTMGHDKMYWYQQDPGMELHLIHYSYGVNSTEKGDLSSESTVSRIRTEHFPLTLESARPSHTSQYLCASTGNRVTDTQYFGPGTRLTVL.

V gene TRBV19 combines with J gene TRBJ2-1; 9 positions match TRBD2. The CDR3 is 15 residues long. Germline V gene data show CDR1 as LNHDA and CDR2 as SQIVND (reference sequence). With V trimmed by 7 bases and J by 5 bases, 9 bases remained unmatched. The CDR3 reads CASKSLAGHDNEQFF. The CDR3 nucleotides are TGTGCCAGTAAAAGCCTAGCGGGACACGACAATGAGCAGTTCTTC.

The rearrangement joins TRBV30 to TRBJ1-1, with TRBD1 matching 7 bases. The length of the CDR3 is 12 residues. Germline loops: CDR1 GTSNPN, CDR2 SVGIG (reference sequence). The junction had 2 bases not matched to a gene; V was cut back by 1 base and J by 6 bases. CDR3 in amino acids: CAWSGQGSEAFF. DNA for the CDR3: TGTGCCTGGAGTGGACAGGGCTCTGAAGCTTTCTTT.

This clone appeared once. Other DNA sequences in the sample encode the same CDR3. The V gene is TRBV6-5, the J gene TRBJ2-1; 13 positions agree with TRBD2. This CDR3 comprises 16 residues. The junction had 4 bases not matched to a gene; V was cut back by 0 bases and J by 8 bases. The germline gives CDR1 MNHEY, CDR2 SVGAGI. In DNA, the CDR3 is TGTGCCAGCAGTTACTCCGGACTAGCGGGAGTGGATGAGCAGTTCTTC. Amino acids: CASSYSGLAGVDEQFF.

V usage is TRBV3-1 (or the pseudogene TRBV3-2) and J usage is TRBJ1-2; no clear D. The CDR3 contains 14 residues. Germline V gene sequence: CDR1 LGHDT, CDR2 YNNKEL (reference sequence). V lost 3 bases and J 3 bases, leaving 11 bases between the germline ends. This CDR3 reads CASSHDGRDYGYTF. CDR3 sequence (DNA): TGTGCCAGCAGCCATGACGGGAGGGACTATGGCTACACCTTC.

In DNA, the CDR3 is TGTGCCAGCAGTTACGGGACAGATTACAATCAGCCCCAGCATTTT. As protein: CASSYGTDYNQPQHF. V and J are TRBV6-5 and TRBJ1-5; TRBD1 matches at 7 bases. The germline gives CDR1 MNHEY, CDR2 SVGAGI. This CDR3 is built from 15 residues. J lost 3 bases, V lost 2 bases, and 4 bases had no gene match.

The chain uses TRBV6-4 and TRBJ2-2; the D is unclear. V lost 0 bases to trimming and J lost 0 bases, with 2 bases between them. The CDR3 has 14 amino acids. CDR1 and CDR2 from the germline V gene are MRHNA and SNTAGT. CDR3 DNA sequence: TGTGCCAGCAGTGACTCCACGAACACCGGGGAGCTGTTTTTT. As protein: CASSDSTNTGELFF.

This chain links TRBV6-6 with TRBJ2-7, with D perhaps TRBD2 (5 bases). CDR1 is MNHNY and CDR2 is SVGAGI in the germline V gene (reference sequence). The V gene lost 6 bases and the J gene lost 1 base, with 16 bases spanning the gap. CDR3 size: 15 residues. The DNA of the CDR3 is TGTGCCAGCAGCCAACTGGGCGGGTTTTCCTACGAGCAGTACTTC. Translated: CASSQLGGFSYEQYF.

The sample holds one count of this clone. J is TRBJ1-1 and V is TRBV27; 7 bases are a match to TRBD1. V shed 6 bases and J 5 bases; nucleotides not matched to a gene: 12. CDR1 MNHEY and CDR2 SMNVEV come from the germline V gene (reference sequence). The CDR3 totals 15 residues. As DNA, the CDR3 is TGTGCCAGCAGGCCATTTACAGGGGTTGAGACTGAAGCTTTCTTT. Its translation: CASRPFTGVETEAFF.

V gene TRBV5-5 combines with J gene TRBJ2-7; 15 bases match TRBD2. Germline loops: CDR1 SGHKS, CDR2 YYEKEE (reference sequence). The CDR3 has 17 residues. V dropped 2 bases and J dropped 6; count of bases not matched to a gene: 9. In DNA form, the CDR3 reads TGTGCCAGCAGCTTCAACCTGGGGACTAGCGGGAGGAGCGAGCAGTACTTC. This gives the protein CASSFNLGTSGRSEQYF.

This clone was detected a few times. The chain combines TRBV10-3 with TRBJ2-5; TRBD2 is a possible D gene (6 bases). This CDR3 is 15 amino acids long. Looked up from germline, CDR1 is ENHRY and CDR2 is SYGVKD. V lost 2 bases, J lost 3 bases, and 13 bases lay in between. This chain's CDR3 is CAISEVAGREETQYF. The DNA of the CDR3 is TGTGCCATCAGTGAGGTCGCGGGACGAGAAGAGACCCAGTACTTC.

The chain couples TRBV4-1 to TRBJ2-5; 7 bases are shared with TRBD2. Germline V gives CDR1 MGHRA, CDR2 YSYEKL. The CDR3 has 14 amino acids. V gave up 1 base and J gave up 6 bases; unmatched junction bases: 5. DNA of the CDR3: TGCGCCAGCAGCCAAGGTGGGGGGGAGCAGACCCAGTACTTC. It is translated as CASSQGGGEQTQYF.

This chain joins TRBV7-2 and TRBJ2-7; a weak D match, TRBD1 (6 bases). V lost 5 bases and J 0 bases, leaving 11 bases between the germline ends. Germline loops: CDR1 SGHTA, CDR2 FQGNSA. The CDR3 is 14 residues long. In nucleotides, the CDR3 is TGTGCCAGCAGCGAAAAGGGGGTCTCCTACGAGCAGTACTTC. Translated: CASSEKGVSYEQYF. The full variable domain, completed using reference TRBV7-2 and TRBJ2-7, is GAGVSQSPSNKVTEKGKDVELRCDPISGHTALYWYRQSLGQGLEFLIYFQGNSAPDKSGLPSDRFSAERTGGSVSTLTIQRTQQEDSAVYLCASSEKGVSYEQYFGPGTRLTVT.

This clone was seen a few times. The chain uses TRBV6-2 or TRBV6-3 and TRBJ2-3; 7 bases fit TRBD1. Germline V lookup: CDR1 MNHEY, CDR2 SVGEGT. After removal of 6 bases from V and 2 bases from J, the junction contained 11 bases not matched to a gene. This CDR3 spans 16 amino acids. CDR3 loop: CASSPYAGGPTDTQYF. The CDR3, as DNA: TGTGCCAGCAGCCCTTACGCAGGGGGACCCACAGATACGCAGTATTTT.

This chain uses TRBV5-5 with TRBJ2-3; D remains unclear. CDR1 SGHKS and CDR2 YYEKEE come from the germline V gene (reference sequence). The CDR3 spans 15 residues. With 5 bases removed from V and 3 bases from J, the gap between germline ends came to 16 bases. The CDR3 reads CASSSPREETDTQYF. DNA for the CDR3: TGTGCCAGCAGTTCCCCAAGAGAAGAGACAGATACGCAGTATTTT.

The J gene is TRBJ2-5, the V gene TRBV24-1, with 8 bases that match TRBD2. V lost 9 bases, J lost 2 bases, and 4 bases stayed unmatched. The germline gives CDR1 KGHDR, CDR2 SFDVKD. This CDR3 has 13 amino acids. In DNA, the CDR3 is TGTGCCACCCGAGCTAGCGGGCAAGAGACCCAGTACTTC. Protein sequence: CATRASGQETQYF.

The V gene is TRBV27, the J gene TRBJ1-6; 7 bases map to TRBD1. The CDR3 has 14 residues. Germline values: CDR1 MNHEY, CDR2 SMNVEV (reference sequence). V was clipped by 4 bases and J by 9 bases; unmatched bases: 6. The CDR3 nucleotides are TGTGCCAGCAGTTCTAGGACAGGCGGTTCACCCCTCCACTTT. It specifies CASSSRTGGSPLHF.

This clone was counted between two and nine times. This chain connects TRBV7-8 to TRBJ1-2; TRBD1 aligns across 8 bases. The J segment lost 7 bases and the V segment lost 6 bases, leaving 13 bases of the junction unmatched. CDR1 SGHVS and CDR2 FQNEAQ come from the germline V gene. The CDR3 is 15 amino acids. The CDR3 loop is CASSLGSGTGRGYTF. The CDR3 DNA follows: TGTGCCAGCAGTCTAGGTTCCGGGACAGGTCGTGGCTACACCTTC. The variable domain in full, completed from reference TRBV7-8 and TRBJ1-2, reads GAGVSQSPRYKVAKRGQDVALRCDPISGHVSLFWYQQALGQGPEFLTYFQNEAQLDKSGLPSDRFFAERPEGSVSTLKIQRTQQEDSAVYLCASSLGSGTGRGYTFGSGTRLTVV.

This clone was seen more than once but under ten times. This chain uses TRBV30 with TRBJ2-2; 10 bases are shared with TRBD2. This CDR3 contains 15 residues. V gave up 2 bases and J gave up 4 bases; unmatched junction bases: 4. Germline lookup yields CDR1 GTSNPN and CDR2 SVGIG (reference sequence). CDR3 sequence reads: CAWSKGLATTGELFF. CDR3 coding DNA: TGTGCCTGGAGTAAGGGACTAGCGACCACCGGGGAGCTGTTTTTT. Variable domain in full (rest from reference TRBV30 and TRBJ2-2): SQTIHQWPATLVQPVGSPLSLECTVEGTSNPNLYWYRQAAGRGLQLLFYSVGIGQISSEVPQNLSASRPQDRQFILSSKKLLLSDSGFYLCAWSKGLATTGELFFGEGSRLTVL.

Notes on this clone: The same CDR3 also results from other DNA sequences found in this sample. V and J are TRBV18 and TRBJ1-2; tentative D call: TRBD1 (6 bases). The CDR3 extends over 15 amino acids. From germline, CDR1 is KGHSH and CDR2 LQKENI. The V end lost 3 bases, the J end lost 0 bases, and 11 bases lay between the germline ends. The CDR3: CASSPNRAPNYGYTF. CDR3 bases: TGTGCCAGCTCACCTAACAGGGCACCTAACTATGGCTACACCTTC.

Worth noting for this clone: Distinct nucleotide sequences in the sample also encode this CDR3. V is TRBV5-1 and J is TRBJ2-1, with 11 bases aligning to TRBD2. Germline lookup yields CDR1 SGHRS and CDR2 YFSETQ. The CDR3 spans 14 residues. V lost 1 base to trimming and J lost 6 bases; unmatched junction nucleotides: 0. The CDR3: CASSLTSGSNEQFF. CDR3 DNA: TGCGCCAGCAGCTTGACTAGCGGGAGCAATGAGCAGTTCTTC. Filled out from reference TRBV5-1 and TRBJ2-1, the complete variable domain reads KAGVTQTPRYLIKTRGQQVTLSCSPISGHRSVSWYQQTPGQGLQFLFEYFSETQRNKGNFPGRFSGRQFSNSRSEMNVSTLELGDSALYLCASSLTSGSNEQFFGPGTRLTVL.

This chain connects TRBV6-5 to TRBJ2-5; 11 nucleotides agree with TRBD1. V trimming: 6 bases; J trimming: 1 base; junction bases outside the gene matches: 4. The CDR3 totals 15 residues. In germline, CDR1 is MNHEY, CDR2 SVGAGI. CDR3 region: CASSRTGGRQETQYF. CDR3 nucleotide sequence: TGTGCCAGCAGCCGGACAGGGGGCCGCCAAGAGACCCAGTACTTC.

J is TRBJ1-5 and V is TRBV30; D gene ambiguous. The CDR3 has 14 residues. V shed 0 bases and J shed 6 bases, with 12 bases lying between them. Looked up from germline, CDR1 is GTSNPN and CDR2 is SVGIG (reference sequence). The CDR3 loop is CAWSVRGIVQPQHF. The CDR3 DNA follows: TGTGCCTGGAGTGTACGGGGAATTGTTCAGCCCCAGCATTTT.

The rearrangement uses TRBV6-4 and TRBJ2-2; 8 nucleotides line up with TRBD2. CDR1 and CDR2 from the germline V gene are MRHNA and SNTAGT. The V segment lost 4 bases and the J segment 7 bases; nucleotides outside the gene matches: 11. The CDR3 consists of 16 residues. CDR3 protein: CASSVQAGDMGGELFF. Here the CDR3 DNA reads TGTGCCAGCAGTGTACAAGCGGGAGACATGGGCGGGGAGCTGTTTTTT.

The CDR3 DNA follows: TGTGCCAGCTCAACAGGACCCAGCACAGATACGCAGTATTTT. It codes for CASSTGPSTDTQYF. V is TRBV18 and J is TRBJ2-3; TRBD1 is a possible D gene (5 bases). V shed 5 bases and J shed 0 bases, with 9 bases lying between them. Germline-derived CDR1 and CDR2 are KGHSH and LQKENI. CDR3 length: 14 residues.

The chain combines TRBV7-2 with TRBJ2-1; TRBD2 matches 8 bases. J was trimmed by 8 bases and V by 4 bases; bases with no gene match: 13. The CDR3 consists of 16 residues. CDR1 is SGHTA, CDR2 FQGNSA, per germline. CDR3 region: CASSSEGIAGLYEQFF. The CDR3 region has the DNA TGTGCCAGCAGCTCGGAGGGAATAGCGGGACTCTATGAGCAGTTCTTC. Filled out from reference TRBV7-2 and TRBJ2-1, the complete variable domain reads GAGVSQSPSNKVTEKGKDVELRCDPISGHTALYWYRQSLGQGLEFLIYFQGNSAPDKSGLPSDRFSAERTGGSVSTLTIQRTQQEDSAVYLCASSSEGIAGLYEQFFGPGTRLTVL.

This clone was seen at least ten times. The chain has TRBV29-1 and TRBJ2-3; D uncertain. The CDR3 consists of 12 residues. V lost 7 bases and J 0 bases, leaving 8 bases between the germline ends. Germline CDR1 reads SQVTM; CDR2 reads ANQGSEA. CDR3 protein: CSGGDSTDTQYF. CDR3 nucleotide sequence: TGCAGCGGCGGAGATAGCACAGATACGCAGTATTTT.

The chain employs TRBV5-4 and TRBJ1-2; the match to TRBD1 covers 9 bases. The germline V gene has CDR1 SGHNT and CDR2 YYREEE (reference sequence). CDR3 length: 14 amino acids. J gave up 3 bases and V 4 bases, and 4 bases lay outside the gene matches. The CDR3 DNA follows: TGTGCCAGCAGCCCACGGACAGGGGACTATGGCTACACCTTC. Encoded protein: CASSPRTGDYGYTF.

On this clone itself: The sample carries other DNA sequences with the same CDR3. J is TRBJ2-7 and V is TRBV28, with 8 bases that match TRBD1. With 6 bases clipped from V and 3 bases from J, the junction kept 4 bases outside the gene matches. There are 13 residues in the CDR3. The V gene's germline CDR1 is MDHEN and CDR2 SYDVKM. The CDR3 protein is CASSRDRSYEQYF. In nucleotides, the CDR3 is TGTGCCAGCAGCCGGGACAGGAGCTACGAGCAGTACTTC.